This is a list of T cell receptor beta chains from one sample in a study of blood T cell repertoires in COVID-19. Produced via immunoSEQ multiplex PCR; TCRdb's table is partial and in-frame only. The data show 110,000 to 150,000 clones, with around three quarters seen just once and 8.6% held by the top ten. The sample consisted of peripheral blood. These receptors came from a man over 45 with active or convalescent COVID-19. The CDR3 runs from the conserved cysteine through the conserved F or W. Each record gives: J gene, clone size, V gene, CDR3 protein. Clone size is not always given. Where it is, it says once, few, many or a class for expanded clones.

TRBJ2-3,-,TRBV13,CASSAPLTSGNRDTQYF
TRBJ2-7,-,TRBV11-2,CASSFIREAAEQYF
TRBJ2-7,once,TRBV11-2,CASSLEAGGPYEQYF
TRBJ2-5,-,TRBV25-1,CASSEYIGGGGQETQYF
TRBJ2-3,-,TRBV7-3,CASSPGGRGLDTQYF
TRBJ2-1,-,TRBV7-9,CASSFSRNNPYNEQFF
TRBJ1-1,-,TRBV7-2,CASSGGQGGWTEAFF
TRBJ1-1,-,TRBV5-1,CASSLERGSTEAFF
TRBJ1-5,-,TRBV5-1,CASSLEGTLPQPQHF
TRBJ2-1,-,TRBV15,CATSRAGTSGYNEQFF
TRBJ2-3,-,TRBV25-1,CASSAQRERTDTQYF
TRBJ1-5,-,TRBV10-3,CAISESRGGQGSNQPQHF
TRBJ1-1,-,TRBV27,CASLEHQGRNTEAFF
TRBJ1-5,few,TRBV28,CASSSSGGFQPQHF
TRBJ2-2,-,TRBV5-1,CASSARDWNTGELFF
TRBJ1-2,-,TRBV20-1,CSATPTYGYTF
TRBJ2-5,-,TRBV5-4,CASSYEPEGTQYF
TRBJ1-2,-,TRBV28,CASSFDRRGYTF
TRBJ2-3,-,TRBV9,CASTSTSGSLTDTQYF
TRBJ1-3,-,TRBV18,CASSSDRGETLRAIYF
TRBJ2-1,once,TRBV29-1,CSVGLEPHLFEQFF
TRBJ2-3,-,TRBV29-1,CSVEDRREGTDTQYF
TRBJ1-1,few,TRBV2,CASSRGHVGDTEAFF
TRBJ1-2,-,TRBV27,CASSFKPGQGYGYTF
TRBJ2-5,-,TRBV5-6,CASSFLGTSGAETQYF
TRBJ2-7,-,TRBV7-9,CASTAGSYEQYF
TRBJ2-3,-,TRBV3-1/TRBV3-2,CASVGADTQYF
TRBJ2-3,once,TRBV9,CASSVGAGGGTDTQYF
TRBJ2-5,-,TRBV7-2,CASSSLIGLQETQYF
TRBJ1-5,once,TRBV5-1,CASSPTGVLDQPQHF
TRBJ1-5,-,TRBV10-3,CAISEDSSNQPQHF
TRBJ1-1,once,TRBV6-4,CASSYDRRAEAFF